This T cell receptor beta chain was sequenced for a study of a mutant IDH1 vaccine in newly diagnosed glioma. On the study more broadly: Visits V12 and V13 fell at weeks 35 and 47, respectively.

This CDR3 contains 13 residues. The V and J ends lost 4 bases and 8 bases respectively, with 18 bases between them. Germline lookup yields CDR1 SQVTM and CDR2 ANQGSEA. Comments on this clone: Antigen specificity is unknown.

Time point described: week 35, safety follow-up. Doses consisted of 300 ug of mutant IDH1 20-mer peptide each, paired with topical imiquimod. Astrocytomas found in donors were new, WHO grade 3 or 4, IDH1-mutant and ATRX-lost. Generated by immunoSEQ multiplex PCR, the TCRdb table keeps only in-frame clones and is missing some. The table shows tens of thousands of clones, with 84% occurring only once. The source was PBMCs, collected from a glioma patient whose treatment included an IDH1 peptide vaccine. V gene TRBV29-1 combines with J gene TRBJ2-7; no firm D call. The source is a man aged 18 to 30 with glioma. CDR3 in amino acids: CSVAPRAITQQYF. DNA of the CDR3: TGCAGCGTTGCCCCTAGGGCTATTACGCAGCAGTACTTC.